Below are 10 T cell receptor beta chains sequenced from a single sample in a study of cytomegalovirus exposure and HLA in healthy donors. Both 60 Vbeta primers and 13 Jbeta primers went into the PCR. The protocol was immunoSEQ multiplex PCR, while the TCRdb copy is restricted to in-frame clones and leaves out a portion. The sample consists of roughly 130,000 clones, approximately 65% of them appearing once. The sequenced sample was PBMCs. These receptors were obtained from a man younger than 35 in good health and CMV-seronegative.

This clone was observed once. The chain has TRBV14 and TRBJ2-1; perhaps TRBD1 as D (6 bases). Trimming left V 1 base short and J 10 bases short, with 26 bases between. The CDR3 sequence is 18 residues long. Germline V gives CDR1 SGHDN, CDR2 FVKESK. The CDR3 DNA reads TGTGCCAGCAGCCAAGGTCAGGGGCTTTTCCACCTAACCCCGGAGCAGTTCTTC. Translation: CASSQGQGLFHLTPEQFF.

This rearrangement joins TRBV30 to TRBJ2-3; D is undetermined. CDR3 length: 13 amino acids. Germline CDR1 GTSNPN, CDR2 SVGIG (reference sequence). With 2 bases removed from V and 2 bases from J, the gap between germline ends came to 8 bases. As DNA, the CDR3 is TGTGCCTGGAGTCCCGGTCTCACAGATACGCAGTATTTT. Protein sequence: CAWSPGLTDTQYF.

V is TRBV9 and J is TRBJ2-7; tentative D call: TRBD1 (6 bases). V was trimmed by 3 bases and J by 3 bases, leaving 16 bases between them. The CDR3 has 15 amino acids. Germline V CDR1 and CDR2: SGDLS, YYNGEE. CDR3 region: CASSADLQGIYEQYF. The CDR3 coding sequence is TGTGCCAGCAGCGCCGACCTACAGGGTATCTACGAGCAGTACTTC.

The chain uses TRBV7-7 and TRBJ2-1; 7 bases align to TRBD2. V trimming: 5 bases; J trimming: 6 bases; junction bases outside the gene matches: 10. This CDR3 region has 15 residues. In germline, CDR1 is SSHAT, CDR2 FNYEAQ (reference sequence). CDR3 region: CASSVSSGLFNEQFF. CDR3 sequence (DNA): TGTGCCAGCAGCGTCTCTAGCGGTCTATTCAATGAGCAGTTCTTC.

Here the CDR3 reads CSVEVNGYEQYF. The DNA for the CDR3 is TGCAGCGTTGAAGTTAACGGCTACGAGCAGTACTTC. This chain links TRBV29-1 with TRBJ2-7; D is unresolved. Between the trimmed V and J ends, which lost 1 base and 3 bases, there was a span of 7 bases. Germline CDR1 SQVTM, CDR2 ANQGSEA. The CDR3 totals 12 residues.

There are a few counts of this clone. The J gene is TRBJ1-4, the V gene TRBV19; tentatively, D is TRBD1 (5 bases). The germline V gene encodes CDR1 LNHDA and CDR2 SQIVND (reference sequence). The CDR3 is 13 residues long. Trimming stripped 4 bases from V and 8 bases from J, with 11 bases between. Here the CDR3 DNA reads TGTGCCAGTAGTAAGGGACTTAAAGAAAAACTGTTTTTT. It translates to CASSKGLKEKLFF.

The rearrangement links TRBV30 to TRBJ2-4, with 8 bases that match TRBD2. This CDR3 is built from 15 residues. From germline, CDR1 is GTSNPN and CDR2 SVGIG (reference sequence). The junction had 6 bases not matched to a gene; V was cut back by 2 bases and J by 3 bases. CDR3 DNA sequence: TGTGCCTGGAGTCGACCGGGGGGGGGCAAAAACATTCAGTACTTC. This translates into CAWSRPGGGKNIQYF.

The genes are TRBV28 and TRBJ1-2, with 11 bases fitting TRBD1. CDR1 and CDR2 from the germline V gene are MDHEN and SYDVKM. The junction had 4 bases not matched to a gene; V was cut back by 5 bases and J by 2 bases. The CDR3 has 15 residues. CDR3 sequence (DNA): TGTGCCAGCAGTGGGGGACAGGGGGGGAACTATGGCTACACCTTC. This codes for CASSGGQGGNYGYTF.

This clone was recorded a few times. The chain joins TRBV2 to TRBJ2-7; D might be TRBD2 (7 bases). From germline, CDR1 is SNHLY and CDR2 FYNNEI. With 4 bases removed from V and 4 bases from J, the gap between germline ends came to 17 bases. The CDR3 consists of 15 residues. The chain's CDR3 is CASSGGGQGVYEQYF. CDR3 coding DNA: TGTGCCAGCAGTGGGGGGGGGCAGGGTGTGTACGAGCAGTACTTC.

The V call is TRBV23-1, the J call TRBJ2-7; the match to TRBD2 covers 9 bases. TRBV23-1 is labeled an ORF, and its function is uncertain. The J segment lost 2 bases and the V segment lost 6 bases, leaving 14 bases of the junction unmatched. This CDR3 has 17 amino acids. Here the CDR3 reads CASSHIPSGAFPYEQYF. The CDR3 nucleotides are TGCGCCAGCAGCCATATCCCTAGCGGGGCCTTTCCCTACGAGCAGTACTTC.